This T cell receptor beta chain stems from a study of memory CD4+ T cells and cytomegalovirus serostatus. Across the study: Of the healthy Belgian adults, 9 were CMV seropositive and approximately 24 seronegative.

The sort gate was single viable CD3+CD4+CD8-CD45RO+ cells for memory CD4+ T cells. Donors' CMV status reflects serum IgG against pp150, pp28, p38, p52. Libraries were prepared by immunoSEQ multiplex PCR; TCRdb keeps only in-frame clonotypes and omits some of them. Counted here are some 30,000 clones, about 75% occurring once; the ten biggest clones make up roughly 0.63%. Germline CDR1 SGHVS, CDR2 FQNEAQ. Trimming at V came to 6 bases and at J to 4 bases, leaving 9 bases not matched to a gene. The CDR3 is 15 amino acids. J is TRBJ2-7 and V is TRBV7-8; 10 nucleotides line up with TRBD2. The sequence derives from an adult in good health and CMV-seronegative. Some clones in this sample may be carry-over from other donors' samples. The sequenced material came from memory CD4+ T cells from blood. The CDR3 coding sequence is TGTGCCAGCAGTTTGGGGACTAGCGAAAGGTACGAGCAGTACTTC. As protein: CASSLGTSERYEQYF. Drawing the rest from reference TRBV7-8 and TRBJ2-7, the complete variable domain is GAGVSQSPRYKVAKRGQDVALRCDPISGHVSLFWYQQALGQGPEFLTYFQNEAQLDKSGLPSDRFFAERPEGSVSTLKIQRTQQEDSAVYLCASSLGTSERYEQYFGPGTRLTVT.